A selection of T cell receptor beta chains follows, all from one sample in a study of shared T cell receptors in the human thymus. Profiling relied on immunoSEQ multiplex PCR, and the TCRdb table lists in-frame clones only, not all of them. The sample has roughly 500,000 clones, about 80% seen once. The sample was also linked to a second study, of human thymus T cells.

Specimen: thymocytes. These TCRs come from a boy less than two years old with a congenital heart defect. Each CDR3 is given without its conserved first and last residue. Fields, in order: D gene, V gene, J gene, CDR3 protein. D genes are given only for firm matches.

>TRBD2|TRBV27|TRBJ2-7
ASRLGLADTYEQY
>-|TRBV5-1|TRBJ2-1
ASSLVLPLLRREQF
>-|TRBV28|TRBJ2-7
ASSFPTQGPLYEQY
>TRBD2|TRBV4-3|TRBJ2-5
ASSPRVAGDRETQY
>-|TRBV7-8|TRBJ2-7
ASSIPAYRDIYEQY
>TRBD2|TRBV6-1|TRBJ2-3
ASTPGLARTDTQY
>-|TRBV14|TRBJ1-3
ASSPQGRGARGNTIY
>-|TRBV7-3|TRBJ2-3
ASSALPGETGMGDTQY
>TRBD1|TRBV6-4|TRBJ1-2
ASKGAVGYT
>-|TRBV29-1|TRBJ2-6
SASFWSSGANVLT
>TRBD2|TRBV28|TRBJ2-7
ASSLGSGSCEQY
>TRBD2|TRBV7-6|TRBJ2-1
ASSFSDGRTKNNEQF
>TRBD1|TRBV25-1|TRBJ2-7
ASSESTRQGKYEQY
>-|TRBV6-6|TRBJ1-2
AVDRLNYGYT
>-|TRBV5-1|TRBJ2-7
ASSLVAGRSYEQY
>TRBD2|TRBV10-2|TRBJ2-5
ASSGLAGLQETQY
>-|TRBV2|TRBJ1-2
ASSEALRQGRGYT
>TRBD1|TRBV19|TRBJ2-3
ASSTGQGNTDTQY
>-|TRBV5-1|TRBJ2-1
ASSYLREQF
>TRBD2|TRBV27|TRBJ2-7
ASSPPLAGGFEQY
>-|TRBV25-1|TRBJ2-1
ASSENEGPSYNEQF
>-|TRBV5-6|TRBJ2-7
ASSWGGRGLPLSYEQY
>-|TRBV10-1|TRBJ1-2
ASSPSVWRLLCGYT
>TRBD2|TRBV10-1|TRBJ2-7
ASSDPSGSSYEQY
>-|TRBV28|TRBJ2-3
ARTAPDTQY
>-|TRBV4-1|TRBJ2-7
ASSHSAESPKNEQY
>TRBD1|TRBV28|TRBJ1-2
ASSPTGTANYGYT
>-|TRBV9|TRBJ2-2
ASGRCTGELF
>TRBD1|TRBV5-8|TRBJ2-7
ASSNDRGPEQY
>-|TRBV6-4|TRBJ1-1
ASSDGIGGTEAF
>-|TRBV29-1|TRBJ2-1
SVEGRGQREVNNEQF
>TRBD1|TRBV5-4|TRBJ2-3
ASSPVGGYTDTQY
>-|TRBV7-6|TRBJ2-1
ASSSRPQEDNEQF
>-|TRBV28|TRBJ2-7
ASSPGTGFDEQY
>-|TRBV7-2|TRBJ2-1
ASSLAASNEQF
>-|TRBV19|TRBJ2-5
ASSTHGTLGGETQY
>-|TRBV28|TRBJ2-1
ASSLVGEQF
>-|TRBV30|TRBJ2-1
AWSGGGEWRQF
>-|TRBV4-1|TRBJ2-1
ASRRVGLSGEQF
>-|TRBV28|TRBJ2-7
ASTNSYEQY
>TRBD2|TRBV25-1|TRBJ2-7
ATAGGGNEQY
>-|TRBV11-3|TRBJ2-2
ASSLLTGELF
>-|TRBV6-1|TRBJ1-5
ASSGRHSNQPQH
>TRBD1|TRBV9|TRBJ1-2
ASSVVPETTGYYGYT
>TRBD2|TRBV6-1|TRBJ2-7
ASSESATSRTSGRYEQY
>TRBD1|TRBV29-1|TRBJ2-5
SVKSDREETQY
>TRBD1|TRBV6-5|TRBJ2-7
ASSVGTGYEQY
>-|TRBV5-1|TRBJ1-4
ASRGGAAQDEKLF
>TRBD2|TRBV11-2|TRBJ2-3
ASSLDGTSGMTDTQY
>-|TRBV5-6|TRBJ2-7
ASSAGTGVQLAGVEQY
>-|TRBV11-3|TRBJ1-1
ASSLRDTPGTEAF
>-|TRBV11-2|TRBJ1-2
ASSGHGLFNYGYT
>-|TRBV11-1|TRBJ1-2
ASSFPKLGSGNTNYGYT
>TRBD2|TRBV4-3|TRBJ2-1
ASSREAGVWGEQF